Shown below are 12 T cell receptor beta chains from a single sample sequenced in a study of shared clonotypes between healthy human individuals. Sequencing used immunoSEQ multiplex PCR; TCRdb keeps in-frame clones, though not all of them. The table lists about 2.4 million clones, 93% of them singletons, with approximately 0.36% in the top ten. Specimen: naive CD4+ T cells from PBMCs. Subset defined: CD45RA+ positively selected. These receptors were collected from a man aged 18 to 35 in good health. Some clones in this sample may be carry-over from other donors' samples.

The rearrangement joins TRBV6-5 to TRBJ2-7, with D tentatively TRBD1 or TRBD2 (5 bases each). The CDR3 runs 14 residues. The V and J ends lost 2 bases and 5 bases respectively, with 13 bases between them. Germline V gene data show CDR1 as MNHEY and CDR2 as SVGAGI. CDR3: CASSYLRGRDEQYF. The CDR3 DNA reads TGTGCCAGCAGTTACCTCCGGGGCCGGGACGAGCAGTACTTC.

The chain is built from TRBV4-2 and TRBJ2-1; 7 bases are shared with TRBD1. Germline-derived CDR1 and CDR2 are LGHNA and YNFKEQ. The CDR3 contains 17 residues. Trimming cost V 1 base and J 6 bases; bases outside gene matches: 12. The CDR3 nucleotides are TGTGCCAGCAGCCAAGCCGGGGCAGGGGGAAGAGGCAATGAGCAGTTCTTC. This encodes CASSQAGAGGRGNEQFF.

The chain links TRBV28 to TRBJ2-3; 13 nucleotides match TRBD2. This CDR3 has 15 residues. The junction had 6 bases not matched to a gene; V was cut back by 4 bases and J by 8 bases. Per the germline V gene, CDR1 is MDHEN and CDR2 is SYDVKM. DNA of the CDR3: TGTGCCAGCAGTTCCCGGACTAGCGGGAGAGCTACGCAGTATTTT. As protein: CASSSRTSGRATQYF.

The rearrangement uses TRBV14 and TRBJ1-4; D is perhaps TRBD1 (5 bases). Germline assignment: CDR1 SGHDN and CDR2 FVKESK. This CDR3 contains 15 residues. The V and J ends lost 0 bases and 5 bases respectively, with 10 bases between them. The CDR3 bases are TGTGCCAGCAGCCAAGATTTGGGGCGCAATGAAAAACTGTTTTTT. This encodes CASSQDLGRNEKLFF.

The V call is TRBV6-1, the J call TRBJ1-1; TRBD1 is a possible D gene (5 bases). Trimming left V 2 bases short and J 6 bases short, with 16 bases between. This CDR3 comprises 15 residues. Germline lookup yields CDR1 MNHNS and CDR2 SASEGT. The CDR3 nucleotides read TGTGCCAGCAGTGAATGGAGTCCGGACAACCCTGAAGCTTTCTTT. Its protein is CASSEWSPDNPEAFF.

CDR3 in DNA: TGTGCCAGCCTCCCTTACAGGGGTGTTTATGAGACCCAGTACTTC. Amino acids: CASLPYRGVYETQYF. The rearrangement uses TRBV28 and TRBJ2-5, with 7 bases aligning to TRBD1. CDR1 MDHEN and CDR2 SYDVKM come from the germline V gene. The V segment lost 8 bases and the J segment 5 bases; nucleotides outside the gene matches: 14. The CDR3 extends over 15 amino acids.

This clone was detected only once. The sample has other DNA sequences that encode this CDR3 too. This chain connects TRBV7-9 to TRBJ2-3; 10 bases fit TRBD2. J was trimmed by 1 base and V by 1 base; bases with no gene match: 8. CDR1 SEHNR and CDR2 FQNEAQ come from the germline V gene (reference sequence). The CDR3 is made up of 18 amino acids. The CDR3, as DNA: TGTGCCAGCAGCTTAGGAGCGGGAGGGCCCTCGGGCACAGATACGCAGTATTTT. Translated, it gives CASSLGAGGPSGTDTQYF.

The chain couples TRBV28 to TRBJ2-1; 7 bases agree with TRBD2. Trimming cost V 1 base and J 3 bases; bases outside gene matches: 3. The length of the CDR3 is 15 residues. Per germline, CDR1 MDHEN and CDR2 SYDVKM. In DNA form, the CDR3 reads TGTGCCAGCAGTTTATTACGCGGGGGCTACAATGAGCAGTTCTTC. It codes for CASSLLRGGYNEQFF.

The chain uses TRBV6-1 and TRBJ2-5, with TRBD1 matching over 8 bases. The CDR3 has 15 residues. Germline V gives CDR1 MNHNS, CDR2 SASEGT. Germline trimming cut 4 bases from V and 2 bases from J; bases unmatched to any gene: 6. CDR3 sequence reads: CASSAQQGGQETQYF. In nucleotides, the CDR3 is TGTGCCAGCAGTGCGCAACAGGGGGGACAAGAGACCCAGTACTTC.

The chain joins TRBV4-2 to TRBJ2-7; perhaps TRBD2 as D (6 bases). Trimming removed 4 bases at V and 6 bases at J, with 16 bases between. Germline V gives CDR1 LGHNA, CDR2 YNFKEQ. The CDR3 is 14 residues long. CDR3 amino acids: CASSRPGLDSEQYF. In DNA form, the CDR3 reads TGTGCCAGCAGCCGGCCGGGACTTGATTCCGAGCAGTACTTC.

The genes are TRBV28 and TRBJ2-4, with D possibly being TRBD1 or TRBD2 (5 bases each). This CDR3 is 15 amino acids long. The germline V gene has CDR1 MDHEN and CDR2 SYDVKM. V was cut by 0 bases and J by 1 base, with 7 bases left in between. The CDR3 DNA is TGTGCCAGCAGTTTATGGGGGGATGCCAAAAACATTCAGTACTTC. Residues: CASSLWGDAKNIQYF.

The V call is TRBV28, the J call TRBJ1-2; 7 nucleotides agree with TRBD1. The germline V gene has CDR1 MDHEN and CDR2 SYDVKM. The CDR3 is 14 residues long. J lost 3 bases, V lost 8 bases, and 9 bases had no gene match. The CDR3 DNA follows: TGTGCCAGCGTCCAGCCGGGACAGCACTATGGCTACACCTTC. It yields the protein CASVQPGQHYGYTF.